This T cell receptor beta chain was recorded in a study of OX40 agonist ivuxolimab in advanced cancers. Study background: Age averaged 60 years (range about 23 to 80), and roughly 82% were male. Findings and caveats of the study: The study observed clonal expansion of CD4+ and CD8+ blood T cells by week 6 at 0.1 to 3.0 mg/kg.

V gave up 4 bases and J gave up 4 bases; unmatched junction bases: 7. The CDR3 is 14 amino acids. The V gene's germline CDR1 is SGHRS and CDR2 YFSETQ. Libraries were prepared by immunoSEQ multiplex PCR; TCRdb keeps only in-frame clonotypes and omits some of them. This table has about 73,000 clones, 75% to 90% appearing once. Comment on this clone: Its antigen is not known.

The chain is built from TRBV5-1 and TRBJ1-1; 7 bases align to TRBD1. This clonotype was sampled from an adult with an advanced solid tumor such as melanoma, head and neck, liver or kidney cancer. The sequenced sample was CD4+ or CD8+ T cells sorted from blood, obtained in a trial of the OX40 agonist ivuxolimab. The CDR3 nucleotides are TGCGCCAGCAGCAGCTCGACAGGGTTCACTGAAGCTTTCTTT. The encoded protein is CASSSSTGFTEAFF.